This T cell receptor (beta chain) was profiled in a study of beta chain features in type 1 diabetes. Study-wide background: Summed over all samples, the examined sorted cells came to 107,917,701.

Overall study results and limits: Shorter TCRB CDR3s, moderately but significantly so, were found in Type 1 diabetes patients in all four CD4+ subsets. Junctions at VDJ sites from type 1 diabetes patients had fewer insertions and more deletions. There was no resolution here of whether HLA type influences TCRB rearrangement.

Expressed TCRB transcripts got sequenced, as all isolated RNA was reverse transcribed. Data came from immunoSEQ multiplex PCR; TCRdb stores just in-frame clones and leaves some out. This table has around 280,000 clones, approximately 15% appearing once. Note on this clone: Its antigen is still unknown.

The origin of this receptor is a man between 18 and 29 years old with type 1 diabetes. Sequences were obtained from naive CD4+ T cells from blood.

CDR3 bases: TGCGCCAGCAGCGATCAAACAGGGATCTACGAGCAGTACTTC. Protein product: CASSDQTGIYEQYF. The V and J genes are TRBV5-1 and TRBJ2-7, with D perhaps matching TRBD1 (6 bases). V lost 4 bases to trimming and J lost 3 bases, with 14 bases between them. The CDR3 runs 14 residues. Per germline, CDR1 SGHRS and CDR2 YFSETQ.